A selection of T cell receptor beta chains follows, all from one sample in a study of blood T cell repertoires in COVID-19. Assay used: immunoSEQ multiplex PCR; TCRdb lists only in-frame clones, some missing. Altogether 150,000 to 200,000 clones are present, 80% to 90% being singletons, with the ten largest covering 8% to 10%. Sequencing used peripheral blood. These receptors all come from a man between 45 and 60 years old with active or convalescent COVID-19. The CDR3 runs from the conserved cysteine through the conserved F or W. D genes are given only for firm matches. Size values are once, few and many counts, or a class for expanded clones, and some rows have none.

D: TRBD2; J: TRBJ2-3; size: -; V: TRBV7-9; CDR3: CASSGRLAPDTQYF; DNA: TGTGCCAGCAGCGGTCGACTAGCCCCAGATACGCAGTATTTT
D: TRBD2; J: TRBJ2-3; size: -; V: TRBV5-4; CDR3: CASSTATSGGALNTQYF; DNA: TGTGCCAGCAGCACCGCGACGAGCGGGGGGGCTTTGAATACGCAGTATTTT
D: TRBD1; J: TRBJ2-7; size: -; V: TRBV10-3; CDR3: CATSTSGTELYEQYF; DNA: TGTGCCACCTCAACTTCCGGGACAGAGCTTTACGAGCAGTACTTC
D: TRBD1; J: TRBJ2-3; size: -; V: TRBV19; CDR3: CASSTKGQGASDTQYF; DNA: TGTGCCAGTAGTACCAAGGGACAGGGGGCGTCCGATACGCAGTATTTT
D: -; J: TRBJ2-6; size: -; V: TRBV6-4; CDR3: CASSASSGANVLTF; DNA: TGTGCCAGCAGTGCCAGCTCTGGGGCCAACGTCCTGACTTTC
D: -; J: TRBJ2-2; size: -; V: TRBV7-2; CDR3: CASLKGQTNTGELFF; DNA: TGTGCCTCTCTTAAGGGGCAAACGAACACCGGGGAGCTGTTTTTT
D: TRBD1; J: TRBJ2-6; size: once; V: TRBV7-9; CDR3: CASRRNSGTDSGANVLTF; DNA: TGTGCCAGCAGGCGAAACTCCGGGACAGACTCTGGGGCCAACGTCCTGACTTTC
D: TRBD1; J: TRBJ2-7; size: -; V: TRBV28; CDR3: CASSAGGTGRAMQYF; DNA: TGTGCCAGCAGTGCAGGGGGTACCGGCCGAGCAATGCAGTACTTC
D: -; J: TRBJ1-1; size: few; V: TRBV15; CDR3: CATSRRWGFGTEAFF; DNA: TGTGCCACCAGCAGACGGTGGGGCTTCGGCACTGAAGCTTTCTTT
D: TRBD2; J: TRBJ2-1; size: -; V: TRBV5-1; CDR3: CASSTQLAGGNNEQFF; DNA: TGCGCCAGCAGCACCCAACTAGCGGGAGGAAACAATGAGCAGTTCTTC
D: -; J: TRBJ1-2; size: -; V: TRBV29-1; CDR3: CSVDGGDLFYGYTF; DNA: TGCAGCGTTGACGGAGGGGACCTCTTCTATGGCTACACCTTC
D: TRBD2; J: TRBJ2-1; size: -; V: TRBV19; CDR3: CASSSHLAGAYNEQFF; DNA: TGTGCCAGTAGTAGCCATCTAGCGGGGGCGTACAATGAGCAGTTCTTC
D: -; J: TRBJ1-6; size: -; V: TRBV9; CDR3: CASSLTGDNNSPLHF; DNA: TGTGCCAGCAGCTTAACAGGAGATAATAATTCACCCCTCCACTTT
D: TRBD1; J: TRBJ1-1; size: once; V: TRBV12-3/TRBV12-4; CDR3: CASRWTGGTEAFF; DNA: TGTGCCAGCAGGTGGACAGGGGGAACTGAAGCTTTCTTT
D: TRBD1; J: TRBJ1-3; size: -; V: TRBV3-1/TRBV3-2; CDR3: CASRGTESGNTIYF; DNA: TGTGCCAGCAGGGGGACAGAATCTGGAAACACCATATATTTT
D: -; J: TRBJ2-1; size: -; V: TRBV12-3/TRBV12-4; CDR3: CASSLGGNEQFF; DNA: TGTGCCAGCAGTTTGGGGGGTAATGAGCAGTTCTTC
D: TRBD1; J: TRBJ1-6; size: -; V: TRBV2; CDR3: CARRTGGFGPNSPLHF; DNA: TGTGCCAGAAGGACAGGAGGTTTTGGACCAAATTCACCCCTCCACTTT
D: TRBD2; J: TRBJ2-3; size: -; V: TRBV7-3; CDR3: CASSLMGGREGLQYF; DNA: TGTGCCAGCAGCTTAATGGGCGGGAGAGAGGGGTTGCAGTATTTT
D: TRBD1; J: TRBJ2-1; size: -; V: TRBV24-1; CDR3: CAASGGASGEQFF; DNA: TGTGCCGCATCAGGGGGCGCGAGTGGTGAGCAGTTCTTC
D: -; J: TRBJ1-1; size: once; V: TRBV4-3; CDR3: CASSHNRVLNTEAFF; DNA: TGCGCCAGCAGCCATAACAGGGTCTTGAACACTGAAGCTTTCTTT
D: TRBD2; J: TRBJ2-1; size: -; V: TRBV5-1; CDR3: CASTSGLETRNEQFF; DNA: TGCGCCAGCACATCGGGACTAGAGACTCGAAATGAGCAGTTCTTC
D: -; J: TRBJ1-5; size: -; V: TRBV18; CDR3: CASSGLNAGNQPQHF; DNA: TGTGCCAGCTCAGGACTCAACGCCGGCAATCAGCCCCAGCATTTT
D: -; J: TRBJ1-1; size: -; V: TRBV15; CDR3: CATSRALNTEAFF; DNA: TGTGCCACCAGCAGAGCTTTAAACACTGAAGCTTTCTTT
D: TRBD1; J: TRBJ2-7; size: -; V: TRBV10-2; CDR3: CASRGPGTGVPYEQYF; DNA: TGCGCCAGCAGGGGCCCGGGGACAGGGGTTCCCTACGAGCAGTACTTC
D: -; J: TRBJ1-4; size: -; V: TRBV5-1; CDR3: CASSTDLRQEKLFF; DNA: TGCGCCAGCAGCACGGACTTACGCCAGGAAAAACTGTTTTTT
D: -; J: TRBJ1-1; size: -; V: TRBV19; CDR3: CASSIAGDLRMNTEAFF; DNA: TGTGCCAGTAGTATTGCCGGGGACTTAAGAATGAACACTGAAGCTTTCTTT
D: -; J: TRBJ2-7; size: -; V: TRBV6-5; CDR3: CASSYSTGINEQYF; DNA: TGTGCCAGCAGTTACTCAACAGGGATCAACGAGCAGTACTTC
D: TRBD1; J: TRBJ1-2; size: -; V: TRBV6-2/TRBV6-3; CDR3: CASSDPGTDYSYGYTF; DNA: TGTGCCAGCAGTGACCCAGGGACAGACTATTCCTATGGCTACACCTTC
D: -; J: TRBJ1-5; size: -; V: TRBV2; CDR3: CASSSMGLNQPQHF; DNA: TGTGCCAGCAGTAGTATGGGGCTCAATCAGCCCCAGCATTTT
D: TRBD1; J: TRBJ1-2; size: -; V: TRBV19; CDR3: CASYPGGAGGYTF; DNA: TGTGCCAGTTATCCAGGGGGCGCAGGTGGCTACACCTTC
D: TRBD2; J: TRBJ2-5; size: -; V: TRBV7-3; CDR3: CASSLTSGGAPETQYF; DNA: TGTGCCAGCAGCCTCACTAGCGGGGGGGCCCCGGAGACCCAGTACTTC
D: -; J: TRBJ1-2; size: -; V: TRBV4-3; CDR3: CASSQGGGTKDYGYTF; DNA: TGCGCCAGCAGCCAAGGGGGGGGGACCAAGGACTATGGCTACACCTTC
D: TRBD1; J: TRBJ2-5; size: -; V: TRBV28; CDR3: CASSRTGEETQYF; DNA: TGTGCCAGCAGTCGGACAGGAGAAGAGACCCAGTACTTC
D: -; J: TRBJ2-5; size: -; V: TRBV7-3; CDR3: CASADSPQETQYF; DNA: TGTGCCAGCGCCGACTCACCGCAAGAGACCCAGTACTTC
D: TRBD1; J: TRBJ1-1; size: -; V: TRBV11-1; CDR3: CASSRDRARNTEAFF; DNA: TGTGCCAGCAGCAGGGACAGGGCCCGGAACACTGAAGCTTTCTTT
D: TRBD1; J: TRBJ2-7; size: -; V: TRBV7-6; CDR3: CASSLATRTMGQGAYEQYF; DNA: TGTGCCAGCAGCTTAGCCACCCGAACCATGGGACAGGGGGCTTACGAGCAGTACTTC
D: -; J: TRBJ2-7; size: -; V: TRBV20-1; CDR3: CSASRGPEEQYF; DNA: TGCAGTGCTAGTCGCGGGCCGGAGGAGCAGTACTTC
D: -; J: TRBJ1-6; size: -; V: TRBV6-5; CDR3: CASSPLGGKGSPLHF; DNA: TGTGCCAGCAGTCCCCTCGGGGGGAAGGGTTCACCCCTCCACTTT
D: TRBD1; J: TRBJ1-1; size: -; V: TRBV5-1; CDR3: CASSTAGTGGGNTEAFF; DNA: TGCGCCAGCAGCACTGCCGGGACAGGGGGAGGTAACACTGAAGCTTTCTTT
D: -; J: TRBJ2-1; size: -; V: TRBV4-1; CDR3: CASSQEGGSLGGEQFF; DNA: TGCGCCAGCAGCCAAGAAGGCGGATCCCTGGGGGGTGAGCAGTTCTTC
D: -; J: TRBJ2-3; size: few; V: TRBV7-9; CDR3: CASSLDGVTDTQYF; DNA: TGTGCCAGCAGCTTAGACGGGGTCACAGATACGCAGTATTTT
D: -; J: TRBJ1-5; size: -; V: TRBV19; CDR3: CASSLQGLNQPQHF; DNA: TGTGCCAGTAGCCTACAGGGATTAAATCAGCCCCAGCATTTT
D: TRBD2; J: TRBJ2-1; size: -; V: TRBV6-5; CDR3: CATSSGGTNEQFF; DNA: TGTGCCACATCTAGCGGAGGAACTAATGAGCAGTTCTTC
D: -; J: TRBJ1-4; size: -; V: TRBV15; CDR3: CATSRDLNLEATNEKLFF; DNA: TGTGCCACCAGCAGAGATCTCAACCTAGAGGCAACTAATGAAAAACTGTTTTTT
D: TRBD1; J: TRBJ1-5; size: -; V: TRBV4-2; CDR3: CASSQDPQQGVPQHF; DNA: TGTGCCAGCAGCCAAGACCCCCAACAGGGGGTGCCCCAGCATTTT
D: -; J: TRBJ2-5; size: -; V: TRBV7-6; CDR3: CASSAGTRSETQYF; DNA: TGTGCCAGCAGCGCCGGGACACGATCAGAGACCCAGTACTTC
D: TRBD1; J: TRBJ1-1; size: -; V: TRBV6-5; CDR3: CASSQTGGWGTEAFF; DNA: TGTGCCAGCAGCCAGACAGGGGGCTGGGGCACTGAAGCTTTCTTT
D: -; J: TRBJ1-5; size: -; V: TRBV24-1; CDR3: CATSDTNQPQHF; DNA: TGTGCCACCAGTGATACTAATCAGCCCCAGCATTTT
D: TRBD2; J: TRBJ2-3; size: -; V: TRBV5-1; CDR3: CASSPDSSGGLTDTQYF; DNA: TGCGCCAGCAGCCCCGATTCTAGCGGGGGCCTCACAGATACGCAGTATTTT
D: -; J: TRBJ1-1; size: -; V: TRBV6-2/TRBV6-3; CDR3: CASSYGGGAFF; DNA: TGTGCCAGCAGTTACGGTGGCGGAGCTTTCTTT
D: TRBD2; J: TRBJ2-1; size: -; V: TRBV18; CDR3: CASSPPSGRNNEQFF; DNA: TGTGCCAGCTCACCACCGAGCGGGAGGAACAATGAGCAGTTCTTC
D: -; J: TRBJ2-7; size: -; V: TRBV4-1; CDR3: CASSQGQKYEQYF; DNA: TGCGCCAGCAGCCAAGGACAGAAGTACGAGCAGTACTTC
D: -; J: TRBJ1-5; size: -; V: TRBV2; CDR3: CASRGAGNNQPQHF; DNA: TGTGCCAGCCGAGGCGCAGGGAACAATCAGCCCCAGCATTTT
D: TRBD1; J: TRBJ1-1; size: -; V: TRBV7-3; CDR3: CASSLGQGNTEAFF; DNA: TGTGCCAGCAGCCTCGGACAGGGTAACACTGAAGCTTTCTTT
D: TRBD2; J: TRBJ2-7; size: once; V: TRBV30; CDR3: CAWSPGGRVEQYF; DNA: TGTGCCTGGAGCCCAGGAGGGAGGGTCGAGCAGTACTTC
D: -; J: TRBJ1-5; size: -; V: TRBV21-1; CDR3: CASRRYRGSNQPQHF; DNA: TGTGCCAGCAGAAGGTACAGGGGTAGCAATCAGCCCCAGCATTTT
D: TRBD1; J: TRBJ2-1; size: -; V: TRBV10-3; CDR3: CAISRGQGSANEQFF; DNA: TGTGCCATCAGTCGCGGACAGGGGAGCGCCAATGAGCAGTTCTTC
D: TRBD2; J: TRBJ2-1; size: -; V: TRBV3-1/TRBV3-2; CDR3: CASGELAGGSDNEQFF; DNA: TGTGCCAGCGGAGAACTAGCGGGGGGGTCCGACAATGAGCAGTTCTTC
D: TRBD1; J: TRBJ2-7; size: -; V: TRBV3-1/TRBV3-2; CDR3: CASSQGTGSYFEQYF; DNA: TGTGCCAGCAGCCAAGGGACAGGGAGCTATTTCGAGCAGTACTTC